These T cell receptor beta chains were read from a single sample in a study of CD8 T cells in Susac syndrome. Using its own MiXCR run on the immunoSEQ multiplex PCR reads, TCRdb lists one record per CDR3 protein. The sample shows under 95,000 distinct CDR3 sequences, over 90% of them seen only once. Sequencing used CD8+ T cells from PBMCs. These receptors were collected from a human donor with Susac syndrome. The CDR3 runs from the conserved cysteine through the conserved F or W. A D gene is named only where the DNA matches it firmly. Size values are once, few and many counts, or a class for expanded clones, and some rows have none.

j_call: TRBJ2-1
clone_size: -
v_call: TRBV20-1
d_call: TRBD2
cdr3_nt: TGCAGTGCTAGAGACGGACTAGCGGGAGCCGTCTACAATGAGCAGTTCTTC
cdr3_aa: CSARDGLAGAVYNEQFF

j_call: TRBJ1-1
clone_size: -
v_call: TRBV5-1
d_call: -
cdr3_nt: TGCGCCAGCAGCTCATTCCAGGGCAACACTGAAGCTTTCTTT
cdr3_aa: CASSSFQGNTEAFF

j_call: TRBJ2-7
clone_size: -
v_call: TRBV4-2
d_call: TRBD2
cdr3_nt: TGTGCCAGCAGCCAAGATCTAGCGGGATCCTACGAGCAGTACTTC
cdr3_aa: CASSQDLAGSYEQYF

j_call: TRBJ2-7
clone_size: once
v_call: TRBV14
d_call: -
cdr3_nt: TGTGCCAGCAGCCAAGATTTGGTAAGGAGCTACGAGCAGTACTTC
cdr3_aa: CASSQDLVRSYEQYF

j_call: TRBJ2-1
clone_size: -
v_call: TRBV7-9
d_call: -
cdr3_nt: TGTGCCAGCAGCTTACGGACTGGGGTATTCTACAATGAGCAGTTCTTC
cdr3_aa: CASSLRTGVFYNEQFF

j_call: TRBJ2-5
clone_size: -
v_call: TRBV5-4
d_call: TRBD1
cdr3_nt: TGTGCCAGCAGCTATGACAGGGGGAGGGAGACCCAGTACTTC
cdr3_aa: CASSYDRGRETQYF

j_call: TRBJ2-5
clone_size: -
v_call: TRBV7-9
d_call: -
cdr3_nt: TGTGCCAGCAGCTTTCTTGGCAAAGAGACCCAGTACTTC
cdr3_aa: CASSFLGKETQYF

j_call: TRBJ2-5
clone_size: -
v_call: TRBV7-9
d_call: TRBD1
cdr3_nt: TGTGCCAGCAGCTCAACATACGACCGGGACAGAAAAGAGACCCAGTACTTC
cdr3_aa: CASSSTYDRDRKETQYF

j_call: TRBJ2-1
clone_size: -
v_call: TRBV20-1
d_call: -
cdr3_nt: TGCAGTGCTAGAGACGAGACTAGGAATGAGCAGTTCTTC
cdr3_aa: CSARDETRNEQFF

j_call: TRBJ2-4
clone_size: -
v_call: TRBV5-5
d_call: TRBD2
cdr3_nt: TGTGCCAGCAGCAGGCTAGCGGGAGAAGTTCAGTACTTC
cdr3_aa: CASSRLAGEVQYF

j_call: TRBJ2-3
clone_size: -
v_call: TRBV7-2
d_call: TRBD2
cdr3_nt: TGTGCCAGCAGCCTAGACCCTAGCGGAGTTTCTAGCACAGATACGCAGTATTTT
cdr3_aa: CASSLDPSGVSSTDTQYF

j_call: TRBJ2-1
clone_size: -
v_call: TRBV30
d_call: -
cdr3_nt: TGTGCCTGGAGTGTTGGGCGGGGTTACAATGAGCAGTTCTTC
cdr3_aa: CAWSVGRGYNEQFF

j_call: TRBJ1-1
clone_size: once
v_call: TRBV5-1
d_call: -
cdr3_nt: TGCGCCAGCAGCTTGGTGGCTGATGCGAACACTGAAGCTTTCTTT
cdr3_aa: CASSLVADANTEAFF

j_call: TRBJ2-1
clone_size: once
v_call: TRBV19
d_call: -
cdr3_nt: TGTGCCAGTAGTATGATGGGGTCTGGGATCTACTACAATGAGCAGTTCTTC
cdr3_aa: CASSMMGSGIYYNEQFF

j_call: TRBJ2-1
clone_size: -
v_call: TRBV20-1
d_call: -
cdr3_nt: TGCAGTGCTAGAGATCGTGGGACAACGGTCAATGAGCAGTTCTTC
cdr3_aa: CSARDRGTTVNEQFF

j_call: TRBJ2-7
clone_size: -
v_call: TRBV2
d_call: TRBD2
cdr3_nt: TGTGCCAGCAAGGGACTAGCGGCAAGCTCCTACGAGCAGTACTTC
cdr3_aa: CASKGLAASSYEQYF

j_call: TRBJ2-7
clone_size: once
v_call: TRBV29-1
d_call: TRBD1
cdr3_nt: TGCAGCGTATACGGGACAGCGAGCTCCTACGAGCAGTACTTC
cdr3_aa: CSVYGTASSYEQYF

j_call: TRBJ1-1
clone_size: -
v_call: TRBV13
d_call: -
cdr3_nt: TGTGCCAGCAGCGCCCTGGGCGGGGACACTGAAGCTTTCTTT
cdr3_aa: CASSALGGDTEAFF

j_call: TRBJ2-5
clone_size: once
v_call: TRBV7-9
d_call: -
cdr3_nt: TGTGCCAGCACCCTTGGGGGTCAAGGGACCCAGTACTTC
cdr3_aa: CASTLGGQGTQYF

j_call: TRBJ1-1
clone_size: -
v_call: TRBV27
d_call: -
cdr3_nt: TGTGCCAGCAGTTGGGACGGTGAAGCTTTCTTT
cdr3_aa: CASSWDGEAFF

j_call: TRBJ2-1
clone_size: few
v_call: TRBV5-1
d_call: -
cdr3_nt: TGCGCCAGCAGCTTGACTTACTACAATGAGCAGTTCTTC
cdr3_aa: CASSLTYYNEQFF

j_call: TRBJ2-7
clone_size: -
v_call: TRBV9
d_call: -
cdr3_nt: TGTGCCAGCAGCGTAGGAGGGTACAACGAGCAGTACTTC
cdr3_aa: CASSVGGYNEQYF

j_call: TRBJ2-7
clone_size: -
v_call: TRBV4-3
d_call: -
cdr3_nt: TGCGCCAGCAGCCAAGTAACAGGAATATACGAGCAGTACTTC
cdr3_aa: CASSQVTGIYEQYF

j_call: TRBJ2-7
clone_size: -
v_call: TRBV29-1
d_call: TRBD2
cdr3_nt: TGCAGTGTTCGTGCTAGCGGGAGATGGGAGCAGTACTTC
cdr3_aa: CSVRASGRWEQYF

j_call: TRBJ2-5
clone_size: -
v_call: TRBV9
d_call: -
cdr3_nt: TGTGCCAGCAGCCCTCACGGACAGAGAAAACAAGAGACCCAGTACTTC
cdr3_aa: CASSPHGQRKQETQYF

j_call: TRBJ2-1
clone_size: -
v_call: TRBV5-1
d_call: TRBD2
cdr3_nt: TGCGCCAGCAGCCCGAGAGGGACTAGCGGCCTCCGTGAGCAGTTCTTC
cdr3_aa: CASSPRGTSGLREQFF

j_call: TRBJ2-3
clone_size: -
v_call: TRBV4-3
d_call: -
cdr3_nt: TGCGCCAGCAGCCAAGATGAGGGAGAGACCACAGATACGCAGTATTTT
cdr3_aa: CASSQDEGETTDTQYF

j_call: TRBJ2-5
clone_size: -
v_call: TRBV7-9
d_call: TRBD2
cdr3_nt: TGTGCCAGCAGCTCCACGAGCGGGAGGGCCGATGAGACCCAGTACTTC
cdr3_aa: CASSSTSGRADETQYF

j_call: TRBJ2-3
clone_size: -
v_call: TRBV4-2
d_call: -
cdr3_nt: TGTGCCAGCAGCCAAGCCGCCGGGAGTCTAGCTGGTGATACGCAGTATTTT
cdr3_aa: CASSQAAGSLAGDTQYF

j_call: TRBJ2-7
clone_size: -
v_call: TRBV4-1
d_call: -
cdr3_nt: TGCGCCAGCAGCCAAGAAGGCGGGTCCTACGAGCAGTACTTC
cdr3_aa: CASSQEGGSYEQYF

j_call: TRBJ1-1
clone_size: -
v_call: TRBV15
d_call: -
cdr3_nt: TGTGCCACCAGCAGAGCCAGCATGAACACTGAAGCTTTCTTT
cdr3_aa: CATSRASMNTEAFF

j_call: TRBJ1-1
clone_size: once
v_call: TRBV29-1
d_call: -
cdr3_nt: TGCAGCGTTGAGGGGGGCAGTATGAACACTGAAGCTTTCTTT
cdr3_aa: CSVEGGSMNTEAFF